This note documents a single T cell receptor (beta chain) sequence. The sample originates from a study of blood T cell repertoires in COVID-19. On the study more broadly: The cDNA or gDNA used as material had been derived from T cells, B-cell-depleted T cells, or PBMCs.

The CDR3 is 14 residues long. Germline V lookup: CDR1 GTSNPN, CDR2 SVGIG (reference sequence). Trimming left V 3 bases short and J 2 bases short, with 13 bases between. The authors' processing: Reference gene primer amplification in the assay estimated nucleated cell counts. TCRdb keeps only in-frame clones here, not all; method: immunoSEQ multiplex PCR. That table is the source of V, J and clone size, and D and trimming were worked out from the DNA. The sample contains over 45,000 clones, 75% to 90% of which appear only once. This TCR derives from a human donor in a cohort sampled during active COVID-19. Sequencing used peripheral blood. The rearrangement joins TRBV30 to TRBJ1-2; possible D gene TRBD1, 5 bases. CDR3: CAWSEAAGNYGYTF. As DNA, the CDR3 is TGTGCCTGGAGCGAGGCGGCAGGGAACTATGGCTACACCTTC. Full variable domain (rest looked up from reference TRBV30 and TRBJ1-2): SQTIHQWPATLVQPVGSPLSLECTVEGTSNPNLYWYRQAAGRGLQLLFYSVGIGQISSEVPQNLSASRPQDRQFILSSKKLLLSDSGFYLCAWSEAAGNYGYTFGSGTRLTVV.